The 18 T cell receptor beta chains reported below all come from one sample, sequenced in a study of radiation and T cells in renal cell carcinoma. Specified time point: baseline pretreatment blood. The treatment: 15 Gy SBRT to primary tumor, nephrectomy 4 weeks later. Using immunoSEQ multiplex PCR, the repertoire was profiled, and TCRdb retains in-frame clones only, with some absent. The sample carries more than 95,000 clones, around 83% recorded once. Specimen: blood, collected from a patient whose treatment included radiotherapy and nephrectomy. The receptors derive from a woman in her sixties or seventies with renal cell carcinoma.

J is TRBJ2-3 and V is TRBV28; a weak D match, TRBD1 (6 bases). Germline-derived CDR1 and CDR2 are MDHEN and SYDVKM. Trimming removed 7 bases from V and 1 base from J, with 6 bases in between. The CDR3 runs 12 residues. As DNA, the CDR3 is TGTGCCAGCAACAGGGGCACAGATACGCAGTATTTT. Amino acid sequence: CASNRGTDTQYF.

This chain links TRBV6-1 with TRBJ1-2, with 9 bases identical to TRBD1. The CDR3 contains 13 residues. With V trimmed by 6 bases and J by 3 bases, 2 bases remained unmatched. Germline CDR1 is MNHNS and CDR2 is SASEGT. CDR3 nucleotide sequence: TGTGCCAGCAGGGGACAGGGTCACTATGGCTACACCTTC. It yields the protein CASRGQGHYGYTF.

V and J are TRBV5-4 and TRBJ2-3; the D is unclear. Trimming pared 4 bases from V and 4 bases from J, leaving 7 bases between. The germline V gene encodes CDR1 SGHNT and CDR2 YYREEE (reference sequence). The CDR3 runs to 12 residues. The DNA for the CDR3 is TGTGCCAGCAGCGTGTCCTCAGATACGCAGTATTTT. Encoded protein: CASSVSSDTQYF. The full variable domain, completed using reference TRBV5-4 and TRBJ2-3, is ETGVTQSPTHLIKTRGQQVTLRCSSQSGHNTVSWYQQALGQGPQFIFQYYREEENGRGNFPPRFSGLQFPNYSSELNVNALELDDSALYLCASSVSSDTQYFGPGTRLTVL.

The rearrangement joins TRBV19 to TRBJ2-6; D unresolved. V lost 7 bases and J lost 0, with 7 bases in between. This CDR3 has 14 amino acids. Per the germline V gene, CDR1 is LNHDA and CDR2 is SQIVND (reference sequence). The DNA for the CDR3 is TGTGCCAGTACTGTAAGCTCTGGGGCCAACGTCCTGACTTTC. It translates to CASTVSSGANVLTF.

This clone was seen more than once but under ten times. The genes are TRBV30 and TRBJ1-5, with 10 bases lining up with TRBD1. CDR3 length: 13 residues. The germline V gene has CDR1 GTSNPN and CDR2 SVGIG (reference sequence). The DNA for the CDR3 is TGTGGATTAGGGACAGGGGGCAATCAGCCCCAGCATTTT. As protein: CGLGTGGNQPQHF.

The chain employs TRBV9 and TRBJ2-7; the D is unclear. V was clipped by 4 bases and J by 2 bases, with 13 bases between them. The CDR3 runs 14 residues. Germline CDR1 is SGDLS and CDR2 is YYNGEE. The CDR3 spells CASSPDAWPYEQYF. The CDR3 region has the DNA TGTGCCAGCAGCCCCGATGCTTGGCCCTACGAGCAGTACTTC.

The genes are TRBV30 and TRBJ2-1; D ambiguous. This CDR3 is built from 14 residues. V was cut by 4 bases and J by 0 bases, with 10 bases left in between. Germline assignment: CDR1 GTSNPN and CDR2 SVGIG (reference sequence). This chain's CDR3 is CAWNRVSSYNEQFF. The CDR3 DNA reads TGTGCCTGGAATAGGGTGAGCTCCTACAATGAGCAGTTCTTC.

This chain connects TRBV28 to TRBJ1-1; 9 bases align to TRBD1. With 4 bases clipped from V and 6 bases from J, the junction kept 6 bases outside the gene matches. CDR1 is MDHEN and CDR2 is SYDVKM in the germline V gene. The CDR3 sequence is 14 residues long. CDR3 protein: CASSSDRGMAEAFF. The CDR3 DNA sequence: TGTGCCAGCAGTTCGGACAGGGGTATGGCTGAAGCTTTCTTT.

V is TRBV28 and J is TRBJ2-1; the match to TRBD2 covers 7 bases. Germline assignment: CDR1 MDHEN and CDR2 SYDVKM. The CDR3 spans 16 residues. The V and J ends lost 3 bases and 7 bases, in that order; junction bases with no gene match: 12. The CDR3 DNA follows: TGTGCCAGCAGTTTTTATGGGGGGGGGACCTCGAATGAGCAGTTCTTC. Protein sequence: CASSFYGGGTSNEQFF.

This clone was seen only once. The V and J genes are TRBV28 and TRBJ1-2; no firm D call. The V gene lost 3 bases and the J gene lost 3 bases, with 8 bases spanning the gap. Germline loops: CDR1 MDHEN, CDR2 SYDVKM. The CDR3 is made up of 13 amino acids. The CDR3 nucleotides read TGTGCCAGCAGTTTGGGCCGGGACTATGGCTACACCTTC. Translating gives CASSLGRDYGYTF.

The rearrangement uses TRBV19 and TRBJ2-5; 9 positions match TRBD1. V lost 5 bases to trimming and J lost 0 bases; unmatched junction nucleotides: 7. Germline V lookup: CDR1 LNHDA, CDR2 SQIVND (reference sequence). The CDR3 spans 16 residues. CDR3 sequence: CASSSDRGLHQETQYF. The CDR3, as DNA: TGTGCCAGTAGTTCGGACAGGGGCCTCCACCAAGAGACCCAGTACTTC. The whole variable domain, remainder taken from reference TRBV19 and TRBJ2-5, is DGGITQSPKYLFRKEGQNVTLSCEQNLNHDAMYWYRQDPGQGLRLIYYSQIVNDFQKGDIAEGYSVSREKKESFPLTVTSAQKNPTAFYLCASSSDRGLHQETQYFGPGTRLLVL.

The table lists this clone with a few counts. The rearrangement joins TRBV9 to TRBJ2-2, with TRBD1 identical over 11 bases. The CDR3 is 18 residues long. Germline lookup yields CDR1 SGDLS and CDR2 YYNGEE. The V and J ends lost 3 bases and 2 bases, in that order; junction bases with no gene match: 9. CDR3 residues: CASSGLDRGRVNTGELFF. DNA of the CDR3: TGTGCCAGCAGCGGGCTGGACAGGGGGCGGGTTAACACCGGGGAGCTGTTTTTT. Looking up the rest from reference TRBV9 and TRBJ2-2 gives the full variable domain: DSGVTQTPKHLITATGQRVTLRCSPRSGDLSVYWYQQSLDQGLQFLIQYYNGEERAKGNILERFSAQQFPDLHSELNLSSLELGDSALYFCASSGLDRGRVNTGELFFGEGSRLTVL.

The rearrangement uses TRBV6-5 and TRBJ2-6; a possible D gene is TRBD2 (5 bases). Germline assignment: CDR1 MNHEY and CDR2 SVGAGI. CDR3 length: 14 residues. Trimming pared 6 bases from V and 2 bases from J, leaving 8 bases between. The CDR3 spells CASSGRAGANVLTF. CDR3 nucleotide sequence: TGTGCCAGCAGCGGGCGGGCTGGGGCCAACGTCCTGACTTTC.

This clone was picked up one time. The rearrangement uses TRBV7-2 and TRBJ1-1; TRBD1 is a possible D gene (6 bases). Looked up from germline, CDR1 is SGHTA and CDR2 is FQGNSA. V was cut by 5 bases and J by 4 bases, with 11 bases left in between. CDR3 size: 13 residues. CDR3 DNA sequence: TGTGCCAGCAGCCTCAGGGGCGGCACTGAAGCTTTCTTT. Translating it yields CASSLRGGTEAFF.

The V and J genes are TRBV5-8 and TRBJ2-1, with D perhaps TRBD1 (5 bases). Germline CDR1 SGHTS, CDR2 YDEGEE. The CDR3 is 17 residues long. Trimming left V 4 bases short and J 10 bases short, with 27 bases between. The DNA of the CDR3 is TGTGCCAGCAGCCCAGACCGCGCCAACCCAGGGCCTAGGGAGCAGTTCTTC. Encoded protein: CASSPDRANPGPREQFF.

The chain links TRBV28 to TRBJ1-1; 7 bases agree with TRBD1. Germline assignment: CDR1 MDHEN and CDR2 SYDVKM. The CDR3 sequence is 15 residues long. The V and J ends lost 2 bases and 1 base, in that order; junction bases with no gene match: 4. The CDR3, as DNA: TGTGCCAGCAGTTTAACAGGGGTTGAGAACACTGAAGCTTTCTTT. Its translation is CASSLTGVENTEAFF.

The CDR3 sequence is CASQPRVSVQETQYF. The DNA for the CDR3 is TGCGCCAGCCAACCAAGGGTTAGCGTACAAGAGACCCAGTACTTC. The V call is TRBV5-1, the J call TRBJ2-5; possibly TRBD2 for D (5 bases). CDR3 length: 15 amino acids. Per the germline V gene, CDR1 is SGHRS and CDR2 is YFSETQ. Trimming left V 7 bases short and J 2 bases short, with 18 bases between.

This clone was counted a few times. This chain links TRBV5-4 with TRBJ2-2; no clear D gene. The V end was cut by 3 bases, the J end by 6 bases, with 12 bases between. Germline lookup yields CDR1 SGHNT and CDR2 YYREEE (reference sequence). The CDR3 sequence is 14 residues long. In nucleotides, the CDR3 is TGTGCCAGCAGCTCACCCAGTGAGGCCGGGGAGCTGTTTTTT. Protein product: CASSSPSEAGELFF.